The 6 T cell receptor beta chains given below trace back to one sample, sequenced in a study of spatial heterogeneity in lung cancer. The study's findings and limits: Counts of expanded intratumoral alpha and beta TCRs tracked tumor mutation counts.

The antigens for these receptors are not known. Via MiXCR, TCRdb re-called the 5' RACE reads, giving one row per CDR3 protein. The sample yields some 5,900 distinct CDR3 sequences, about 8% seen once. Stated time point: sample taken at primary tumor resection. This specimen was lung tumor tissue, taken at surgery. The receptor source for this set is a female donor with early-stage non-small cell lung cancer.

With respect to this clonotype: The library was prepared for alpha chains; this beta chain is a stray read, so its frequency means little. J is TRBJ2-3 and V is TRBV20-1; 15 nucleotides agree with TRBD2. The ends lost 0 bases at V and 5 bases at J; junction bases unmatched: 6. The CDR3 is 17 amino acids. Germline assignment: CDR1 DFQATT and CDR2 SNEGSKA (reference sequence). The CDR3 bases are TGCAGTGCTAGAGACGTCGGACTAGCGGGAGGGGGAGATACGCAGTATTTT. It is translated as CSARDVGLAGGGDTQYF.

This clonotype was seen ten or more times. A library prepared for alpha chains yielded this beta chain as an off-target read; its size is of little meaning. The J gene is TRBJ2-1, the V gene TRBV28; D unresolved. Germline CDR1 is MDHEN and CDR2 is SYDVKM. The length of the CDR3 is 14 residues. Trimming took off 2 bases at V and 3 bases at J, with 8 bases between the two ends. As DNA, the CDR3 is TGTGCCAGCAGTTTAATAGATTTCTACAATGAGCAGTTCTTC. Residues: CASSLIDFYNEQFF.

Worth noting for this clonotype: The library was prepared for alpha chains; this beta chain is a stray read, so its frequency means little. V gene TRBV7-6 combines with J gene TRBJ1-5; D gene ambiguous. Trimming left V 1 base short and J 5 bases short, with 6 bases between. The germline V gene encodes CDR1 SGHVS and CDR2 FNYEAQ. The CDR3 loop spans 13 amino acids. This CDR3 is CASSLGVDQPQHF. As DNA, the CDR3 is TGTGCCAGCAGCTTAGGGGTGGATCAGCCCCAGCATTTT.

This clonotype was detected many times. The library was prepared for alpha chains; this beta chain is a stray read, so its frequency means little. This rearrangement joins TRBV20-1 to TRBJ2-5; 11 nucleotides align to TRBD2. This CDR3 spans 15 amino acids. V lost 6 bases to trimming and J lost 1 base; unmatched junction nucleotides: 7. Germline assignment: CDR1 DFQATT and CDR2 SNEGSKA (reference sequence). As DNA, the CDR3 is TGCAGTGCGCAGAATCTAGCGGGGGGCCAAGAGACCCAGTACTTC. As protein: CSAQNLAGGQETQYF.

This clonotype has a count of ten or more. This beta chain turned up in a library designed for alpha chains; as an off-target read, its abundance says little. V gene TRBV20-1 combines with J gene TRBJ2-3; D is unresolved. The V end lost 5 bases, the J end lost 6 bases, and 6 bases lay between the germline ends. The V gene's germline CDR1 is DFQATT and CDR2 SNEGSKA (reference sequence). CDR3 length: 10 amino acids. The CDR3 region is CSASHDTQYF. The CDR3 DNA reads TGCAGTGCTTCCCACGATACGCAGTATTTT.

In this sample, this clonotype turned up many times. This beta chain turned up in a library designed for alpha chains; as an off-target read, its abundance says little. This chain joins TRBV20-1 and TRBJ2-1, with unresolved D. Germline CDR1 is DFQATT and CDR2 is SNEGSKA (reference sequence). The V end was cut by 4 bases, the J end by 3 bases, with 1 base between. This CDR3 region has 10 residues. Written as DNA, the CDR3 is TGCAGTGCTAACTACAATGAGCAGTTCTTC. Its translation: CSANYNEQFF.